These 15 T cell receptor beta chains share one sample of origin, sequenced in a study of CXCR3-negative and CXCR3-positive naive CD8 T cells (dated 2019 in TCRdb). The sample was run on a NextSeq 550. The Human TCR Profiling Kit (MiLaboratory) was used to make UMI-labeled 5' RACE TRB cDNA libraries. One entry per CDR3 protein sequence results from the TCRdb reprocessing of the reads, with DNA left out. This sample's clone table shows more than 80,000 distinct CDR3 sequences. In total, the top ten clones hold approximately 0.82% of the sample. Their specific antigens are unknown. Broad study findings and their caveats: TRB CDR3s from CXCR3-positive naive cells showed higher hydrophobicity (lower Kidera factor 4), lower energy, and higher strength and volume indices than CXCR3-negative naive cells.

The sequenced sample was naive CXCR3+ CD8+ T cells from blood. According to the study, the label for this sample's cell subset or site signals: CD45RO-CCR7+CD27+CD95- naive CD8+ T cells expressing CXCR3 (TNR3+). These receptors originate from a human donor in good health. Some clones in this sample may be carry-over from other donors' samples.

The rearrangement links TRBV29-1 to TRBJ2-7. This CDR3 has 16 amino acids. Germline values: CDR1 SQVTM, CDR2 ANQGSEA. This chain's CDR3 is CSVDIRTRQSSYEQYF.

The rearrangement joins TRBV28 to TRBJ2-3; without DNA, the TCRdb call of TRBD2 cannot be checked. This CDR3 region has 12 residues. CDR1 MDHEN and CDR2 SYDVKM come from the germline V gene. This chain's CDR3 is CASLGLRDTQYF.

The rearrangement joins TRBV7-3 to TRBJ2-5. CDR1 SGHTA and CDR2 FQGTGA come from the germline V gene. The length of the CDR3 is 15 residues. The CDR3 loop reads CASSLIASELKTQYF.

V gene TRBV5-1 combines with J gene TRBJ1-1; no DNA is available, so the TRBD1 call from TCRdb remains unchecked. This CDR3 is built from 15 residues. CDR1 and CDR2 (germline): SGHRS, YFSETQ. CDR3: CASSFRRGGGTEAFF.

This rearrangement joins TRBV2 to TRBJ2-1. The germline gives CDR1 SNHLY, CDR2 FYNNEI. The CDR3 extends over 11 amino acids. CDR3 sequence: CANRGYNEQFF.

The chain joins TRBV2 to TRBJ2-7; TCRdb returns TRBD1, unconfirmable since there is no DNA. The germline gives CDR1 SNHLY, CDR2 FYNNEI. The CDR3 consists of 15 residues. CDR3 residues: CASTPGQVAPYEQYF.

The chain recombines TRBV4-1 with TRBJ1-1; TCRdb gives TRBD1 as the D gene, but with no DNA this cannot be confirmed. The length of the CDR3 is 16 residues. Germline assignment: CDR1 MGHRA and CDR2 YSYEKL. The CDR3 loop is CASSRLQGAQETEAFF.

V and J are TRBV5-1 and TRBJ2-7. The germline V gene has CDR1 SGHRS and CDR2 YFSETQ. There are 11 residues in the CDR3. The CDR3 sequence: CASSLRGEQYF.

The J gene is TRBJ2-5, the V gene TRBV20-1. This CDR3 comprises 16 residues. Germline V CDR1 and CDR2: DFQATT, SNEGSKA (reference sequence). CDR3 in amino acids: CSARDPSRSLQETQYF.

The CDR3 spells CASSFGLLGNEQFF. V usage is TRBV13 and J usage is TRBJ2-1. The CDR3 extends over 14 amino acids. Germline V CDR1 and CDR2: PRHDT, FYEKMQ (reference sequence).

The V gene is TRBV28, the J gene TRBJ2-1. CDR1 is MDHEN, CDR2 SYDVKM, per germline. This CDR3 spans 11 amino acids. CDR3 sequence: CASTSLGEEFF.

The rearrangement links TRBV7-8 to TRBJ1-1. CDR3 size: 11 residues. Germline values: CDR1 SGHVS, CDR2 FQNEAQ. The CDR3 loop reads CASSFGPEAFF.

The chain carries TRBV28 and TRBJ2-5; without DNA, the TCRdb call of TRBD1 cannot be checked. CDR1 is MDHEN, CDR2 SYDVKM, per germline. The CDR3 covers 14 residues. The CDR3 loop is CASSLSTGLETQYF.

The chain employs TRBV11-2 and TRBJ2-3; the D call from TCRdb, TRBD1, cannot be confirmed without DNA. Germline loops: CDR1 SGHAT, CDR2 FQNNGV. CDR3 length: 16 amino acids. CDR3 sequence: CASSLGEGTHTDTQYF. Filled out from reference TRBV11-2 and TRBJ2-3, the complete variable domain reads EAGVAQSPRYKIIEKRQSVAFWCNPISGHATLYWYQQILGQGPKLLIQFQNNGVVDDSQLPKDRFSAERLKGVDSTLKIQPAKLEDSAVYLCASSLGEGTHTDTQYFGPGTRLTVL.

The chain combines TRBV20-1 with TRBJ1-2; TCRdb outputs TRBD1, but without DNA this stays unchecked. Germline V gives CDR1 DFQATT, CDR2 SNEGSKA (reference sequence). CDR3 length: 13 residues. Here the CDR3 reads CSAPDRGGYGYTF.